This is a list of T cell receptor beta chains from one sample in a study of T-cell memory formation after mild COVID-19. TCRdb independently ran MiXCR on the 5' RACE reads; one entry per CDR3 protein. The table has 350,000 to 500,000 distinct CDR3 sequences, roughly 20% seen once. Sequenced material: PBMCs or a T cell subset sorted from them (not recorded which). The receptors originated from an adult woman who had mild COVID-19 (a few samples of this study predate the infection). Cell type and time point are not known. The CDR3 runs from the conserved cysteine through the conserved F or W. Fields, in order: V gene, clone size, D gene, J gene, CDR3 protein, CDR3 DNA. The D gene is left open where the match is weak. Clone size is stated in some rows and not others, as once, few, many or a class when expanded.

TRBV20-1	.	TRBD2	TRBJ2-3	CSVLRPGLARSSTDTQYF	TGCAGTGTCCTACGACCGGGACTAGCGAGGTCTAGCACAGATACGCAGTATTTT
TRBV4-1	few	.	TRBJ1-4	CASSQAPVGVALNEKLFF	TGCGCCAGCAGCCAAGCCCCTGTGGGGGTGGCCCTTAATGAAAAACTGTTTTTT
TRBV5-1	.	.	TRBJ2-3	CASRPGETNRRTDTQYF	TGCGCCAGCAGGCCCGGAGAAACGAACCGACGCACAGATACGCAGTATTTT
TRBV5-5	.	TRBD2	TRBJ2-3	CASSLYGGGASADTQYF	TGTGCCAGCAGCTTGTACGGCGGGGGGGCCAGTGCAGATACGCAGTATTTT
TRBV3-1	few	.	TRBJ1-2	CASSQDSLIYGYTF	TGTGCCAGCAGCCAAGACTCCTTGATCTATGGCTACACCTTC
TRBV3-1	many	.	TRBJ2-3	CASSRSGSTDTQYF	TGTGCCAGCTCCCGGAGCGGAAGCACAGATACGCAGTATTTT
TRBV6-5	.	.	TRBJ2-1	CASSYSRTLNEQFF	TGTGCCAGCAGTTACTCCCGAACCCTCAATGAGCAGTTCTTC
TRBV5-5	.	.	TRBJ1-1	CASSLVRLGDTEAFF	TGTGCCAGCAGCTTGGTACGGCTCGGTGACACTGAAGCTTTCTTT
TRBV12-3/TRBV12-4	.	.	TRBJ2-6	CASSYGVVLTF	TGTGCCAGCAGTTACGGAGTCGTCCTGACTTTC
TRBV25-1	few	.	TRBJ2-2	CASRFANTGELFF	TGTGCCAGCAGGTTCGCGAACACCGGGGAGCTGTTTTTT
TRBV4-1	.	.	TRBJ1-3	CASSQQQVYSGNTIYF	TGCGCCAGCAGCCAGCAACAGGTTTACTCTGGAAACACCATATATTTT
TRBV6-5	.	TRBD2	TRBJ2-1	CASRPSGISYNEQFF	TGTGCCAGCCGACCTAGCGGAATTTCCTACAATGAGCAGTTCTTC
TRBV20-1	few	TRBD2	TRBJ2-1	CSASFPSGKDEQFF	TGCAGTGCTAGTTTTCCTAGCGGGAAGGACGAGCAGTTCTTC